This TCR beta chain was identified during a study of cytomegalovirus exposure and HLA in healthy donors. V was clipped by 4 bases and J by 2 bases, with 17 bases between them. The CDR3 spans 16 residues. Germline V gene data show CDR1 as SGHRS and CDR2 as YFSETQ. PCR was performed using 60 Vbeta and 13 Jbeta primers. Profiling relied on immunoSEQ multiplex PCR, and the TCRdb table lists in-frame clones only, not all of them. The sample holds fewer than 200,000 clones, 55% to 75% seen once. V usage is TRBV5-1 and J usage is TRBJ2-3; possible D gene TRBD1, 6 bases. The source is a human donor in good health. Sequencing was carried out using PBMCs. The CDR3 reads CASSPPGQLHTDTQYF. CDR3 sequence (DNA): TGCGCCAGCAGCCCCCCAGGACAGCTCCACACAGATACGCAGTATTTT. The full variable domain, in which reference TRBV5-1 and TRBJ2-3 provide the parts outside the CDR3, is KAGVTQTPRYLIKTRGQQVTLSCSPISGHRSVSWYQQTPGQGLQFLFEYFSETQRNKGNFPGRFSGRQFSNSRSEMNVSTLELGDSALYLCASSPPGQLHTDTQYFGPGTRLTVL.